This T cell receptor (beta chain) was found in a study of cytomegalovirus exposure and HLA in healthy donors. Notes on the study in general: In an earlier analysis, most TCR beta V segments were productive about 87% or about 30% of the time. Among the sequence variants, a highly shared cluster was likely an artifact of sequencing. Later analysis revealed greater clonal expansion in HLA-associated TCR beta chains than in equally common others.

This CDR3 has 16 residues. The germline CDR1 and CDR2 sequences are SEHNR and FQNEAQ (reference sequence). After removal of 2 bases from V and 5 bases from J, the junction contained 10 bases not matched to a gene. This clone was recorded a few times. The antigen remains undetermined. The PCR had 60 Vbeta and 13 Jbeta primers. Assay used: immunoSEQ multiplex PCR; TCRdb lists only in-frame clones, some missing. The sample records about 85,000 clones, under 90% being singletons. The source is a man in his fifties or sixties in good health and CMV-seropositive. The chain carries TRBV7-9 and TRBJ2-5, with TRBD1 matching over 8 bases. Material for sequencing was PBMCs. CDR3 residues: CASSLTRQGRHETQYF. The CDR3 coding sequence is TGTGCCAGCAGCTTAACCCGACAGGGGAGGCACGAGACCCAGTACTTC. Filled out from reference TRBV7-9 and TRBJ2-5, the complete variable domain reads DTGVSQNPRHKITKRGQNVTFRCDPISEHNRLYWYRQTLGQGPEFLTYFQNEAQLEKSRLLSDRFSAERPKGSFSTLEIQRTEQGDSAMYLCASSLTRQGRHETQYFGPGTRLLVL.